The sample holds many counts of the clone carrying this T cell receptor beta chain. There were TCR beta CDR3 regions amplified from RNA transcripts. HTBI primers were employed in a first-round RT-PCR of the TCR CDR3. TCRdb re-derived calls from the multiplex PCR reads in MiXCR, one entry per CDR3 protein. The table lists 500,000 or so distinct CDR3 sequences, roughly a sixth of them singletons. The data stem from a study of T cells in Graves' hyperthyroidism and ophthalmopathy. Criteria for exclusion of patients were uncontrolled infection, other autoimmune disease, pregnancy or lactation. Specimen: blood. This sequence originates from a woman aged 18-29 years with Graves' ophthalmopathy.

Written as DNA, the CDR3 is TGTGCCAGCAGCGCGGGGGACGTTGGTGAGCAGTTCTTC. Translating gives CASSAGDVGEQFF. V and J are TRBV3-1 and TRBJ2-1, with 7 bases fitting TRBD2. There are 13 residues in the CDR3. V shed 5 bases, J shed 9 bases, and the junction held 7 bases outside the gene matches. Per germline, CDR1 LGHDT and CDR2 YNNKEL (reference sequence).